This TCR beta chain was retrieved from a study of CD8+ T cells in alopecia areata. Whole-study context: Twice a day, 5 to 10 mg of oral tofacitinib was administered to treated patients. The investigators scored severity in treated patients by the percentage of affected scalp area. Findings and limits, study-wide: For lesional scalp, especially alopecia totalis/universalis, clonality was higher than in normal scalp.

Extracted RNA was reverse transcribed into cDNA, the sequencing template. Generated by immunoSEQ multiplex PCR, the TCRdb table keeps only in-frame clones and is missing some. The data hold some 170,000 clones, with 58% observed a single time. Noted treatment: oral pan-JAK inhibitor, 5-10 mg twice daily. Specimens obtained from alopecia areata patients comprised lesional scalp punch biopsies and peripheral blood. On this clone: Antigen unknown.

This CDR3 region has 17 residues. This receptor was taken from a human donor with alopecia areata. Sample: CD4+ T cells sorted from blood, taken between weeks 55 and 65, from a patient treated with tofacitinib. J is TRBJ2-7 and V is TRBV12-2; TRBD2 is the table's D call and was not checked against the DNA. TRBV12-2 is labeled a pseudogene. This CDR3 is CASRPPPSLAGGYEQYF. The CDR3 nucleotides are TGTGCAAGTCGCCCCCCGCCGTCCCTAGCGGGGGGGTACGAGCAGTACTTC.